This T cell receptor (beta chain) was found in a study of T-cell memory formation after mild COVID-19. Study as a whole: Each donor largely had its own TCR clusters. Study conclusions and caveats: Pre-infection memory harbored some responding clones, suggesting cross-reactive memory joined.

There are a few counts of this clonotype. Antigen specificity is unknown. A single record per CDR3 protein comes from TCRdb applying MiXCR to the 5' RACE reads. The repertoire holds 450,000 or so distinct CDR3 sequences, with roughly 23% as singletons. Germline V lookup: CDR1 SGHAT, CDR2 FQNNGV. V gave up 4 bases and J gave up 0 bases, with 10 bases separating them. There are 15 residues in the CDR3. The J gene is TRBJ2-1, the V gene TRBV11-2, with D possibly being TRBD1 or TRBD2 (5 bases each). The receptor was derived from an adult woman who had mild COVID-19 (a few samples of this study predate the infection). Cell type and time point are not known. The sample comprised PBMCs or a T cell subset sorted from them (not recorded which). CDR3 in DNA: TGTGCCAGCAGCTGGGGGTCGAGCTCCTACAATGAGCAGTTCTTC. The encoded protein is CASSWGSSSYNEQFF.